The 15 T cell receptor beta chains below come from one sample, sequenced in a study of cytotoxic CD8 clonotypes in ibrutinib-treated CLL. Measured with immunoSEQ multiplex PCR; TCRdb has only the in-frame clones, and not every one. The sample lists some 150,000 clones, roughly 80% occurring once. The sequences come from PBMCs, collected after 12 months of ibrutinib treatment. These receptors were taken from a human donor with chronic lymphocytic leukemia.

The CDR3 here is CANRTGWETQYF. In DNA, the CDR3 is TGCGCCAACAGGACAGGGTGGGAGACCCAGTACTTC. The chain uses TRBV10-1 and TRBJ2-5; 8 nucleotides agree with TRBD1. Looked up from germline, CDR1 is WNHNN and CDR2 is SYGVQD (reference sequence). V lost 10 bases and J lost 5; bases outside the gene matches: 6. This CDR3 has 12 residues.

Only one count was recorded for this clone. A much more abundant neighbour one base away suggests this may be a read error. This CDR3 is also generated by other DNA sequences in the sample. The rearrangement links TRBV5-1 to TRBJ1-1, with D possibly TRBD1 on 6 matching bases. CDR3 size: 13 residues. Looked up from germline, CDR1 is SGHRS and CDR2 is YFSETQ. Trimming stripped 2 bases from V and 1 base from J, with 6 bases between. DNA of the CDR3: TGCGCCAGCAGCTTAGGGGGGAACACTGAAGCTTTCTTT. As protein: CASSLGGNTEAFF.

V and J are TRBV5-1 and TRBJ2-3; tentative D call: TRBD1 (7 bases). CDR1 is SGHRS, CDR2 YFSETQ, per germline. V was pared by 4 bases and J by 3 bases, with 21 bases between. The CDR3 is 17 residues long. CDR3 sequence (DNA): TGCGCCAGCAGCGTAAACAGGGGAAGGGGGGCTACAGATACGCAGTATTTT. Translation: CASSVNRGRGATDTQYF.

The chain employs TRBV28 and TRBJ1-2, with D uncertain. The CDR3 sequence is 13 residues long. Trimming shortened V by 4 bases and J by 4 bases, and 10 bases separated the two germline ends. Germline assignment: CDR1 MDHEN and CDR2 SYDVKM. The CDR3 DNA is TGTGCCAGCAGTTCGGGCAGATTCTATGGCTACACCTTC. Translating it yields CASSSGRFYGYTF.

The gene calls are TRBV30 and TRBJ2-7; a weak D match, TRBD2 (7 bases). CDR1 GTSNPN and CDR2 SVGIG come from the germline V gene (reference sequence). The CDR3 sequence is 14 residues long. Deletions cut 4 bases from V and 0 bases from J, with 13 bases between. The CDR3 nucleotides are TGTGCCTGGACTGGGGGGGCTCACTCCTACGAGCAGTACTTC. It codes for CAWTGGAHSYEQYF.

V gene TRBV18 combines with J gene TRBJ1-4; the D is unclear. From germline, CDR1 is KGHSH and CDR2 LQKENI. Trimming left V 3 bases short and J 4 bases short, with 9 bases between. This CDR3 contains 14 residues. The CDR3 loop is CASSPRQVNEKLFF. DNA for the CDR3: TGTGCCAGCTCACCCCGACAAGTTAATGAAAAACTGTTTTTT.

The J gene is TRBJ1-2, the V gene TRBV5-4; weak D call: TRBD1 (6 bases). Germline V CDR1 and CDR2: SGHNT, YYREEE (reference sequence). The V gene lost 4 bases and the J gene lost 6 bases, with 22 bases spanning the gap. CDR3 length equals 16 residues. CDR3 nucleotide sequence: TGTGCCAGCAGCCCAACGCTGGGGGCGCTGATGCATGGCTACACCTTC. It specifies CASSPTLGALMHGYTF.

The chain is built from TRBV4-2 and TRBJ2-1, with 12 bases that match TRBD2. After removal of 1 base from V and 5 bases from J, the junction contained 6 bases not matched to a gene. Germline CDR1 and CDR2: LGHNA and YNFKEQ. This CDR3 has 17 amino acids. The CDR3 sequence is CASSQAQLAGGNNEQFF. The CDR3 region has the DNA TGTGCCAGCAGCCAAGCCCAACTAGCGGGGGGAAACAATGAGCAGTTCTTC.

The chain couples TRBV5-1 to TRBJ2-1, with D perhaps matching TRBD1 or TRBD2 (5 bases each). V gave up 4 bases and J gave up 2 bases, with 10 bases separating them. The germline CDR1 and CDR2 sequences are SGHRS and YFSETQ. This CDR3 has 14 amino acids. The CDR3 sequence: CASSLLGAYNEQFF. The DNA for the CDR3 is TGCGCCAGCAGCCTTTTGGGGGCCTACAATGAGCAGTTCTTC.

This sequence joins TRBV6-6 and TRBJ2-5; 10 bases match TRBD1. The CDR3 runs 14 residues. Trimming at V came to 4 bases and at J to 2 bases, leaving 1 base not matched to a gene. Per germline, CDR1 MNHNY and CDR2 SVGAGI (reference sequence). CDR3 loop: CASSSGQGQETQYF. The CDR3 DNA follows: TGTGCCAGCAGTTCGGGACAGGGGCAAGAGACCCAGTACTTC.

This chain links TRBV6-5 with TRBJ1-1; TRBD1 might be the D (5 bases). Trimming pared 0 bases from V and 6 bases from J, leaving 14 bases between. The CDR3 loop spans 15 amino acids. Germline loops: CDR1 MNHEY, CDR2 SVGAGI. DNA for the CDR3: TGTGCCAGCAGTTACTCCGGGTTCTTGGGGGCTGAAGCTTTCTTT. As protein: CASSYSGFLGAEAFF.

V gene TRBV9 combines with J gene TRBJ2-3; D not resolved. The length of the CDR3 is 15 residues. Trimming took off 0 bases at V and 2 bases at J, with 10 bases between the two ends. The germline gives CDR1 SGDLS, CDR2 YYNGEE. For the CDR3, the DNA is TGTGCCAGCAGCGTAGTTGGTACTACCACAGATACGCAGTATTTT. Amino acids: CASSVVGTTTDTQYF.

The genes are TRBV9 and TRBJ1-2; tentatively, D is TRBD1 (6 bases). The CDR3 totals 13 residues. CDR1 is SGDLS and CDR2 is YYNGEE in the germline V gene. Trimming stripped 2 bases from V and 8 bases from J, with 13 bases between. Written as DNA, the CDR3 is TGTGCCAGCAGCGTTTTAACAGGGCGGGGCTACACCTTC. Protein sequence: CASSVLTGRGYTF. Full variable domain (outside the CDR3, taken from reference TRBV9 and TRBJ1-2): DSGVTQTPKHLITATGQRVTLRCSPRSGDLSVYWYQQSLDQGLQFLIQYYNGEERAKGNILERFSAQQFPDLHSELNLSSLELGDSALYFCASSVLTGRGYTFGSGTRLTVV.

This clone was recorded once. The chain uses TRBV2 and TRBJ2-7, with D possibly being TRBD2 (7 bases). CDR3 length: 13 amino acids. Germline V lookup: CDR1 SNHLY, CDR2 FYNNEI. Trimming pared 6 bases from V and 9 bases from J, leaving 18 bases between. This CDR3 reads CASRGGGRGRQYF. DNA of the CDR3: TGTGCCAGCAGAGGGGGGGGCAGAGGGAGGCAGTACTTC.

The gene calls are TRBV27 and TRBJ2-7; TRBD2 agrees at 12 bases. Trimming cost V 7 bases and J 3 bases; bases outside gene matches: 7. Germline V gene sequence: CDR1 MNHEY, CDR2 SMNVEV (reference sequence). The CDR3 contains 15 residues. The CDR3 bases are TGTGCCAGCATCAAACTAGCGGGAGGTCTCTACGAGCAGTACTTC. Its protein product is CASIKLAGGLYEQYF.